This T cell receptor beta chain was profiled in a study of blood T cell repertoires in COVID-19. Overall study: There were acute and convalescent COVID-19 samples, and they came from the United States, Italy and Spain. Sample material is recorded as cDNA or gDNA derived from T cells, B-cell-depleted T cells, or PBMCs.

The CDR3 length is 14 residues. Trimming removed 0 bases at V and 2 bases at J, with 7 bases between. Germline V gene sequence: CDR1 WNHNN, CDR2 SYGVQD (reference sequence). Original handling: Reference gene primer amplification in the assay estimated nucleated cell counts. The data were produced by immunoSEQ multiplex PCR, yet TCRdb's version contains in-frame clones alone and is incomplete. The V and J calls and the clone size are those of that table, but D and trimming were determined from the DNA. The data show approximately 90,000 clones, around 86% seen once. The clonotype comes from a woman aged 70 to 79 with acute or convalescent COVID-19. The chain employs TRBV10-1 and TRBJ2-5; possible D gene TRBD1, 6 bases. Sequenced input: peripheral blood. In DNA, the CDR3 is TGCGCCAGCAGTGAGTCGGACAGACAAGAGACCCAGTACTTC. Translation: CASSESDRQETQYF.